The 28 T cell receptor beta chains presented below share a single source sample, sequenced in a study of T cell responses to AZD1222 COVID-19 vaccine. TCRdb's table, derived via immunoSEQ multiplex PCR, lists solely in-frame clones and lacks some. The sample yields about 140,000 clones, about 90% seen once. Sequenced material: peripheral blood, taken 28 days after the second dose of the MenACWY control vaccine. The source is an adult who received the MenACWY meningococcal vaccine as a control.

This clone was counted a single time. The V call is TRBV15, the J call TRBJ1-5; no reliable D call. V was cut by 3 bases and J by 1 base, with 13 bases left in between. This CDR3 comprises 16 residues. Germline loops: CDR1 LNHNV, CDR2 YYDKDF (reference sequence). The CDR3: CATSSDDRRSNQPQHF. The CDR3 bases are TGTGCCACCAGCAGTGATGACCGGAGGAGCAATCAGCCCCAGCATTTT. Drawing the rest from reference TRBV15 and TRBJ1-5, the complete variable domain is DAMVIQNPRYQVTQFGKPVTLSCSQTLNHNVMYWYQQKSSQAPKLLFHYYDKDFNNEADTPDNFQSRRPNTSFCFLDIRSPGLGDTAMYLCATSSDDRRSNQPQHFGDGTRLSIL.

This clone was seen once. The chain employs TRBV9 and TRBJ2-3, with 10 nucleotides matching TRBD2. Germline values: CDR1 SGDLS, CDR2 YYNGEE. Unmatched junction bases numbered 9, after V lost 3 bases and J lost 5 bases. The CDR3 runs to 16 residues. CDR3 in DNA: TGTGCCAGCAGCGGGCGGCTAGCGGGGGAAATAGATACGCAGTATTTT. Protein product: CASSGRLAGEIDTQYF.

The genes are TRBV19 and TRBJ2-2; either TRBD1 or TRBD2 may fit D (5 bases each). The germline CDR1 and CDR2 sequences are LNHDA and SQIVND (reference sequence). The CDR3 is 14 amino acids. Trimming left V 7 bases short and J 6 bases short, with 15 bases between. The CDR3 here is CASIPARGAGELFF. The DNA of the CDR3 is TGTGCCAGTATCCCAGCAAGGGGAGCCGGGGAGCTGTTTTTT.

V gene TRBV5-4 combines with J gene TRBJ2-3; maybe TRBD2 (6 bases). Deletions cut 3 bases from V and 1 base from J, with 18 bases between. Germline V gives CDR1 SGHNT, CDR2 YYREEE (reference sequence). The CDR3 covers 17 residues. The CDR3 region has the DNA TGTGCCAGCAGCTATGGGGGTTCCGGCGGGGGCACAGATACGCAGTATTTT. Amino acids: CASSYGGSGGGTDTQYF.

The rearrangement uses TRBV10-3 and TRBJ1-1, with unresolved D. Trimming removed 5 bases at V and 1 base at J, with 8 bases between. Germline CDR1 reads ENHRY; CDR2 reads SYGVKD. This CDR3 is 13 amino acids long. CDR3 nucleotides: TGTGCCATCAGTTCTAGGGAGAACACTGAAGCTTTCTTT. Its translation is CAISSRENTEAFF.

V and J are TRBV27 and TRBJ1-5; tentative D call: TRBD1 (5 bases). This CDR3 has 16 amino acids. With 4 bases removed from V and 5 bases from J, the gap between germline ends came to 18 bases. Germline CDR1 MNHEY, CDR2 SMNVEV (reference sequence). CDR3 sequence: CASSSLGRPQDQPQHF. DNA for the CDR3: TGTGCCAGCAGTTCCCTGGGACGGCCCCAGGATCAGCCCCAGCATTTT.

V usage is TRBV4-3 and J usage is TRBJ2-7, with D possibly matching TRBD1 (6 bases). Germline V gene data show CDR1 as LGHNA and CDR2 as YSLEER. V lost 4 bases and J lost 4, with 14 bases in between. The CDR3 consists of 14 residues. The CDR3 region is CASSRARTDYEQYF. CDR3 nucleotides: TGCGCCAGCAGCCGAGCAAGGACAGATTACGAGCAGTACTTC.

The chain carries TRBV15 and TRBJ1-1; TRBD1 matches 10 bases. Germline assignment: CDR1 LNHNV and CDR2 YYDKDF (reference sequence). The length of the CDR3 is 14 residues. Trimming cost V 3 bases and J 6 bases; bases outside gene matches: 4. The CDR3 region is CATSRGQGSAEAFF. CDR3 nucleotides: TGTGCCACCAGCAGGGGACAGGGGAGCGCTGAAGCTTTCTTT.

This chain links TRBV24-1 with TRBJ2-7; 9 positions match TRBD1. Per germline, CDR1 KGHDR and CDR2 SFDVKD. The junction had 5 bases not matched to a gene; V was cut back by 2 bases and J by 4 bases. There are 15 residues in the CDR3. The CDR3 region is CATSDSGTGFYEQYF. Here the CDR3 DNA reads TGTGCCACCAGTGATTCCGGGACAGGGTTTTACGAGCAGTACTTC.

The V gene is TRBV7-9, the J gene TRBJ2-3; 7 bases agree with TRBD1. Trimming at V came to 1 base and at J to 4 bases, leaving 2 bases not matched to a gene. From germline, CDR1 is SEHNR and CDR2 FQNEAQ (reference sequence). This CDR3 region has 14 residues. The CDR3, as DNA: TGTGCCAGCAGCTTAGAGGGGGCGCCAGATACGCAGTATTTT. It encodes CASSLEGAPDTQYF.

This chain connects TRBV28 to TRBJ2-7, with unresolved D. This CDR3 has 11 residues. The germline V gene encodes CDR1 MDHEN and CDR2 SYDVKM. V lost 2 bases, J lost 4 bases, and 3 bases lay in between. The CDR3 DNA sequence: TGTGCCAGCAGTTTAGCATACGAGCAGTACTTC. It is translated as CASSLAYEQYF.

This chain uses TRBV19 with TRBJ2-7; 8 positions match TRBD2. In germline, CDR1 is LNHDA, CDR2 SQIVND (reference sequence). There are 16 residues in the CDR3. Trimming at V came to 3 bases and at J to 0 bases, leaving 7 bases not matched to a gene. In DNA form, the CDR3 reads TGTGCCAGTAGTATTGGAAGCGGGAGAAGCTCCTACGAGCAGTACTTC. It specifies CASSIGSGRSSYEQYF.

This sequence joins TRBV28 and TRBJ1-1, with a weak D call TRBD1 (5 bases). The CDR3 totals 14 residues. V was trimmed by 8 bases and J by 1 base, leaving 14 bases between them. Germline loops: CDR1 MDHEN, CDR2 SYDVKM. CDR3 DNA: TGTGCCAGCCGCGCGGGACTTTCGAACACTGAAGCTTTCTTT. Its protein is CASRAGLSNTEAFF.

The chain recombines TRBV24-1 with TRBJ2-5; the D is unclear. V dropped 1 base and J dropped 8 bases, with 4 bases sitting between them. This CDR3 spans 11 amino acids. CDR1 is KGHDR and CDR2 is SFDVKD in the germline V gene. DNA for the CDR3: TGTGCCACCAGTGATTTCTATACCCAGTACTTC. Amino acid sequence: CATSDFYTQYF.

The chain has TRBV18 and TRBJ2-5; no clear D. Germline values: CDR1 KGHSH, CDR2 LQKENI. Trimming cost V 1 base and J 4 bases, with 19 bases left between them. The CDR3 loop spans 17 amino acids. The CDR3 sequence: CASSPRLGQAPRETQYF. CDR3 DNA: TGTGCCAGCTCACCACGCTTAGGGCAGGCCCCCCGAGAGACCCAGTACTTC.

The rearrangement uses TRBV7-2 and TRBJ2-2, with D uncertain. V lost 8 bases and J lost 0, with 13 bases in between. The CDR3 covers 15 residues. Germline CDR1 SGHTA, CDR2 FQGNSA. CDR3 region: CASRIEAANTGELFF. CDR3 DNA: TGTGCCAGCCGAATAGAGGCCGCGAACACCGGGGAGCTGTTTTTT. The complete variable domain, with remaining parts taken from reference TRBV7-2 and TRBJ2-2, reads GAGVSQSPSNKVTEKGKDVELRCDPISGHTALYWYRQSLGQGLEFLIYFQGNSAPDKSGLPSDRFSAERTGGSVSTLTIQRTQQEDSAVYLCASRIEAANTGELFFGEGSRLTVL.

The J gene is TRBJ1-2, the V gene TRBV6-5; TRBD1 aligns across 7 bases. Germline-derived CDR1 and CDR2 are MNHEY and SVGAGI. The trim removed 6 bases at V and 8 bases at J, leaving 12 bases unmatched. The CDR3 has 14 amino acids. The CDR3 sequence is CASRSTGPGAGYTF. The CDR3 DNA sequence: TGTGCCAGCAGGTCGACAGGGCCCGGGGCGGGCTACACCTTC.

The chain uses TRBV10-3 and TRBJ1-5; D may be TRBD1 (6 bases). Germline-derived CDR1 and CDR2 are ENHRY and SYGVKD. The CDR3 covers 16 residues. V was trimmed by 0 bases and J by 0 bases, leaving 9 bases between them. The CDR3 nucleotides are TGTGCCATCAGTGAGTCGAGGGGGATTAGCAATCAGCCCCAGCATTTT. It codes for CAISESRGISNQPQHF.

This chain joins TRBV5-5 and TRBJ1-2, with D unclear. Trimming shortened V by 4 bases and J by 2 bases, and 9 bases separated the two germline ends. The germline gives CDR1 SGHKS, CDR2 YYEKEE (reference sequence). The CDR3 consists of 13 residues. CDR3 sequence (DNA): TGTGCCAGCAGCCCCCAAGAGAACTATGGCTACACCTTC. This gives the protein CASSPQENYGYTF. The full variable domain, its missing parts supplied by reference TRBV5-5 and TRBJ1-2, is DAGVTQSPTHLIKTRGQQVTLRCSPISGHKSVSWYQQVLGQGPQFIFQYYEKEERGRGNFPDRFSARQFPNYSSELNVNALLLGDSALYLCASSPQENYGYTFGSGTRLTVV.

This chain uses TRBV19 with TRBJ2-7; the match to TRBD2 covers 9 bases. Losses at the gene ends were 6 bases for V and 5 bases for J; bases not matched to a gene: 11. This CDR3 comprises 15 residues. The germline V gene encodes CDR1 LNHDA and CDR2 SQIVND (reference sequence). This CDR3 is CASRDPGLARNEQYF. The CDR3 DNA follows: TGTGCCAGTAGAGACCCCGGACTAGCGAGGAACGAGCAGTACTTC.

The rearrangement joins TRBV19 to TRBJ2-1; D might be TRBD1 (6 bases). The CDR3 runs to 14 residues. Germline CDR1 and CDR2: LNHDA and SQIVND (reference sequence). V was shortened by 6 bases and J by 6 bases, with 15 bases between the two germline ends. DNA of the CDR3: TGTGCCAGTAGCAAGCAGGGGCGGGTCAATGAGCAGTTCTTC. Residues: CASSKQGRVNEQFF.

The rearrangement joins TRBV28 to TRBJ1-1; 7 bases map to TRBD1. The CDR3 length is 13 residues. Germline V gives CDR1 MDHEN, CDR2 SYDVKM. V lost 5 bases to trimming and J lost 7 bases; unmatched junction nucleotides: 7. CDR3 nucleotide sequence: TGTGCCAGCAGTCTCCGACAGGGCTATGAAGCTTTCTTT. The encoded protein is CASSLRQGYEAFF.

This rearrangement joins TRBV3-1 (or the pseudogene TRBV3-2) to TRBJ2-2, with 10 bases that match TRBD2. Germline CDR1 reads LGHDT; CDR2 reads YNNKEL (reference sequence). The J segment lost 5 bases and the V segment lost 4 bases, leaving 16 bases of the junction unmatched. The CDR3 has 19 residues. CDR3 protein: CASSPALSSGGAGTGELFF. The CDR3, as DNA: TGTGCCAGCAGCCCCGCATTATCCAGCGGGGGGGCCGGGACCGGGGAGCTGTTTTTT.

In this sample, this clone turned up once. The CDR3 protein is CASSLAWGTYEQYF. The CDR3 DNA reads as TGCGCCAGCAGCTTGGCATGGGGAACCTACGAGCAGTACTTC. This rearrangement joins TRBV5-1 to TRBJ2-7; no reliable D call. Trimming took 0 bases from V and 2 from J, leaving 9 bases between them. The CDR3 runs to 14 residues. From germline, CDR1 is SGHRS and CDR2 YFSETQ.

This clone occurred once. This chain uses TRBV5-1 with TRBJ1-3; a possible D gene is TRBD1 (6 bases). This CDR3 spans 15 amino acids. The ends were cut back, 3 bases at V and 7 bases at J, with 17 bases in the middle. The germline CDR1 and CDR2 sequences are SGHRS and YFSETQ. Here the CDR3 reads CASSSNIQGTNTIYF. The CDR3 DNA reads TGCGCCAGCAGCTCCAACATACAGGGTACCAACACCATATATTTT.

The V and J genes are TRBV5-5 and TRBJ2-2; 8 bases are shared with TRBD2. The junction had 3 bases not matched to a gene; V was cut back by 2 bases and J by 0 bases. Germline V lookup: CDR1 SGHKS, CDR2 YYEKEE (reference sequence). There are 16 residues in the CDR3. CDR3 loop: CASSFLAGSNTGELFF. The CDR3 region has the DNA TGTGCCAGCAGCTTCTTAGCGGGATCGAACACCGGGGAGCTGTTTTTT.

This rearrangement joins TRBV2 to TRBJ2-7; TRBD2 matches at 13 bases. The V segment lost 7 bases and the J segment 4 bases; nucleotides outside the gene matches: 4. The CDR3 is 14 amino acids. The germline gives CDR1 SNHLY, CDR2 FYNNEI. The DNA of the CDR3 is TGTGCCAGCACCGGACTAGCGGGGGCATACGAGCAGTACTTC. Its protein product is CASTGLAGAYEQYF.

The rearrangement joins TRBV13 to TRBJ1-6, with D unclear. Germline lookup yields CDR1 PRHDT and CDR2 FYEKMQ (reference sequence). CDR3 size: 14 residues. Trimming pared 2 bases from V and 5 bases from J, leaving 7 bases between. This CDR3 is CASSLRSDNSPLHF. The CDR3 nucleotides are TGTGCCAGCAGCTTAAGATCAGATAATTCACCCCTCCACTTT.